A single T cell receptor (beta chain) is shown here with its context. This clone was seen only a few times. Its antigen is not yet known. No much larger clone is present one base from it, and per-base qualities are unavailable. The cohort consisted of 600 to 700 healthy bone marrow donors. At the time of sampling, all cohort members were nominally healthy, though unrecorded immune exposures were likely present. The donor was CMV seronegative and belonged to the group of several hundred seronegative cohort members. Every donor gave a peripheral blood sample, and the peripheral blood mononuclear cells from that sample were used for TCR beta sequencing. Genomic DNA extraction from the blood cell samples was performed with the Qiagen DNeasy Blood Extraction Kit. The method behind the library was the immunoSEQ multiplex PCR assay. For the multiplex PCR, a mixture combining 60 forward primers for TCR Vbeta segments and 13 reverse primers for TCR Jbeta segments was used. Amplification of the CDR3 region of rearranged TCR beta genes was performed with a multiplex PCR assay on genomic DNA. The amplified TCR beta libraries were sequenced on the Illumina HiSeq System as 87-base-pair reads. The paper's processing steps were these. Across the 700 or so repertoires, a later analysis counted 80 million or so unique TCR beta chains, roughly 11 million of which were shared by at least two donors. Raw reads were error-corrected and collapsed into unique sequences with a nearest-neighbor algorithm that merged closely related sequences to remove PCR and sequencing errors. To assign V, D and J gene segments, CDR3 sequences were aligned to IMGT reference sequences. For a sequence to be retained, a match of at least six nucleotides to both a V gene segment and a J gene segment was required. Rearrangements were called productive when the CDR3 lacked stop codons and stayed in frame with V and J; all others were non-productive. Following IMGT convention, CDR3 was defined as the stretch from the second conserved V-encoded cysteine to the conserved J-encoded phenylalanine. The earlier analysis of 587 of the donors excluded sequences that lacked an unambiguous match to a single V gene segment. An earlier analysis of around 600 of the donors classified V segments as functional when productive rearrangements were above 56.7% and as segregating when the standard deviation between donors was above 5%. A statistical classification framework was built to diagnose cytomegalovirus status from the catalog of TCR beta chain sequences. In a later analysis, TCR nucleotide sequences were compared against IMGT/GENE-DB human TR gene sequences so that V and J genes could be assigned. A later analysis assigned CDR3 sequences and most-parsimonious VDJ recombination scenarios with the TCRdist pipeline. In a later analysis, every TCR beta chain was defined by the combination of its CDR3 amino acid sequence and its V-gene family, and reads without a unique V-gene family were dropped. A later analysis removed over 500 highly shared, low-generation-probability nucleotide sequences to deal with suspected cross-contamination and a sequencing artifact. In a later analysis, a clonal expansion index for each public chain was calculated from normalized within-repertoire ranks of inferred template counts. In a later analysis, generation probabilities were computed using a VDJ recombination model fitted to out-of-frame rearrangements, and the results were checked against IGoR. A later analysis scored TCR-TCR, TCR-HLA and TCR-CMV co-occurrence with hypergeometric tests, applying a repertoire-size bias correction to TCR pairs. False discovery rates were estimated in a later analysis by permuting HLA or CMV assignments 20 times. In a later analysis, co-occurring TCRs were grouped using DBSCAN, with TCRdist sequence similarity added in when clustering inside HLA-allele-positive subsets. For co-occurrence clustering, repertoires with fewer than 30,000 or more than 120,000 public chains were excluded, along with several repertoires with anomalous nucleotide sharing. TCRdb limited this immuneACCESS table to in-frame rearrangements with V and J called. A share of clones is missing; checked studies link under half to unresolved V genes, and the rest is unexplained. From that table come the V and J calls and clone size; the DNA was used to work out D and trimming. The sample contains about 150,000 clones, roughly 10% of them found a single time. The ten largest clones take up over 1.5% of the sample.

The data belong to a study of cytomegalovirus exposure and HLA in healthy donors (TCRdb year 2017). For context, the study as a whole: An earlier analysis of 587 of the donors reported about 260 Gb of sequence data and around 100 million unique TCR beta sequences obtained from about 180 million T cells. Alongside the repertoire data, information on donor age, sex, ethnicity and CMV serostatus was compiled. Along with the roughly 670-subject first cohort, a separate validation cohort of over a hundred different subjects was used. An early release covering roughly 580 HLA-typed donors comprised approximately 290 gigabases of sequencing data and tens of millions of unique TCR sequences. Among approximately 370 genotyped donors of the cohort, an average of approximately 240,000 unique TCR beta nucleotide sequences was sequenced per donor, of which about 19% were non-productive. Several DR-DQ haplotypes were treated as single units for association and clustering because of strong linkage in the cohort. Among the roughly 410 genotyped donors, about 85% belonged to the genetic ancestry cluster associated with self-reported Caucasian donors. To study patterns of TCR occurrence, a later analysis re-analyzed previously published TCR beta repertoires from 666 donors and added high-resolution HLA genotyping. An earlier analysis of 587 of the donors applied high-throughput TCR beta sequencing to assess whether each TCR beta V gene segment acted as functional or pseudogenic. All discovery cohort repertoires had been generated using a single sequencing platform. The T cell repertoires of several hundred subjects were profiled by immunosequencing and related to cytomegalovirus serostatus. The study combined high-throughput TCR immunosequencing, statistical association of individual TCRs with disease status, and machine learning to predict cytomegalovirus infection status. The study aimed to test whether signatures of past pathogen exposure could be identified by cataloging public T cell receptors. The number of typed donors differed by locus: 629-630 for A, B, C, DRB1 and DQB1; 500 to 550 for DQA1; around 610 for DPA1; and around 450 for DPB1. In the later analysis, no new phenotypic data were used to find candidate immune exposures; instead, reliance was placed on TCR beta sequences and their occurrence across donors. HLA typing included class I and class II loci at four-digit resolution. In a later genetic analysis, genome-wide SNP genotypes for about 55% of the roughly 700 donors were used, and that subset was treated as a discovery cohort. Overall study results and their limits: In both the original and validation cohorts, the classifier was reported to diagnose cytomegalovirus status with high specificity and sensitivity. Immune exposure information for the cohort was limited to CMV serostatus. Roughly uniform sequencing depth across donors was assumed in presence/absence analyses, although this assumption may not hold. It was suggested by the authors that the approach could potentially be generalized to other disease states and immunological phenotypes. Most TCR sequences were seen in very few donors, while some public TCRs were found in many individuals. A later genetic analysis reported fewer N-insertions in productive TCRs among donors in an Asian-associated ancestry cluster than the approximately 700-donor mean. A total of 150 or so TCR beta chains were listed by the study as associated with cytomegalovirus. Correlated functional status among segregating V segments might be attributable to linkage disequilibrium, but an unknown experimental factor could not be ruled out. Several of the top co-occurrence clusters appeared to be linked to parvovirus B19, influenza, CMV and Epstein-Barr virus, according to a later analysis. A further reported finding was that TCR beta sequences accurately predicted the HLA-A and HLA-B alleles for most subjects in the first cohort. A few of the identified cytomegalovirus-associated TCR beta chains were confirmed in vitro to be specific for cytomegalovirus antigens. An association between a missense DCLRE1C variant and V-gene and J-gene trimming of TCR beta chains was found in a later genetic analysis and replicated in an independent cohort. A cluster of highly shared sequence variants was judged likely to represent a technical artifact of the sequencing pipeline. In an earlier analysis of 450 to 750 of the donors, most TCR beta V segments appeared in productive rearrangements about 90% or about 30% of the time, broadly matching IMGT annotations. Only TCR beta chains were sequenced in this cohort, and the absence of alpha or paired-chain data limited detectable features. Most CMV-associated TCR beta chains appeared to be HLA-restricted in a later analysis, and the HLA associations seemed to be driven largely by CMV exposure. Because counts were too low, under 20 rarely observed V segments, including chromosome 9 orphons, were left out of the earlier analysis of several hundred of the donors. At a false discovery rate of 0.05, a later analysis linked around 17,000 TCR beta sequences to specific HLA alleles. Some IMGT-functional V segments, including TRBV6-2 and TRBV6-3, could not be distinguished by the 87-base-pair reads and were therefore excluded. When HLA alleles, especially DR and DQ, strongly co-occurred, TCR associations were difficult to assign to individual alleles. HLA typing was unavailable for some donors at each locus, so association tests used only the typed subset. In a later analysis, HLA-associated TCR beta chains were found to be more clonally expanded and to have lower generation probabilities than equally common non-associated chains. A later analysis found that TCR association rates varied across HLA loci, with DRB1 alleles showing the most associated TCRs and HLA-C alleles the fewest.

CDR3 length: 19 amino acids, cysteine to phenylalanine. The retained sequence is limited to the CDR3, 57 bases, with the frame set at the first base. Taken from the germline V gene, the CDR1 and CDR2 loops are SGHNT and YENEEA. V drops 0 bases and J drops 2 bases, leaving 21 bases in between. The chain employs TRBV11-3 and TRBJ2-3, and TRBD2 may be the D gene, going by 7 matching bases. The source material was PBMCs. This clonotype was obtained from a male donor in good health and CMV-seronegative. At the DNA level, the sequence is TGTGCCAGCAGCTTAGATTGGGGGGGGCCTCCTGAAGACACAGATACGCAGTATTTT. Translation gives CASSLDWGGPPEDTDTQYF. Full variable domain (CDR3 extended with the reference TRBV11-3 and TRBJ2-3 proteins): EAGVVQSPRYKIIEKKQPVAFWCNPISGHNTLYWYLQNLGQGPELLIRYENEEAVDDSQLPKDRFSAERLKGVDSTLKIQPAELGDSAVYLCASSLDWGGPPEDTDTQYFGPGTRLTVL.